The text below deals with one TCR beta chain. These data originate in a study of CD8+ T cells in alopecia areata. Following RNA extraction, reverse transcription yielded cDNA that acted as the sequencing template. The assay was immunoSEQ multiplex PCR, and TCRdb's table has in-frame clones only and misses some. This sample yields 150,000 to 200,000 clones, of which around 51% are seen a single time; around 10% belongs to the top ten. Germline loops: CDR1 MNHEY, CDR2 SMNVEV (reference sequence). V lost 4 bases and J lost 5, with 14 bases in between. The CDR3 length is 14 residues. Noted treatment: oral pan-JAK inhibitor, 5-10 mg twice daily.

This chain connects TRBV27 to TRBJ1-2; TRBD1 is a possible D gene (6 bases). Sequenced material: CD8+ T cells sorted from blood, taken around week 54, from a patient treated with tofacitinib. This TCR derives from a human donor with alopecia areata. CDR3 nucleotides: TGTGCCAGCAGTTCTCGGGGGGCGCGGTATGGCTACACCTTC. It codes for CASSSRGARYGYTF.